The 13 T cell receptor beta chains listed next were all sequenced from one sample in a study of T cells and Merkel cell carcinoma outcomes. TCRdb's copy holds only in-frame clones and misses some; the assay was immunoSEQ multiplex PCR. Its table records dozens of clones. Input material: tumor tissue from Merkel cell carcinoma. All receptors derive from a human donor with Merkel cell carcinoma.

V and J are TRBV6-5 and TRBJ1-2; D remains unclear. CDR3 size: 12 residues. From germline, CDR1 is MNHEY and CDR2 SVGAGI. V lost 5 bases and J 4 bases, leaving 8 bases between the germline ends. For the CDR3, the DNA is TGTGCCAGCAGTGAAAAGACCTATGGCTACACCTTC. It encodes CASSEKTYGYTF.

The V gene is TRBV6-1, the J gene TRBJ2-6; TRBD2 agrees at 8 bases. This CDR3 has 15 residues. Germline lookup yields CDR1 MNHNS and CDR2 SASEGT. CDR3 sequence: CAGSGSPSGANVLTF. The CDR3, as DNA: TGTGCAGGAAGCGGGAGTCCCTCTGGGGCCAACGTCCTGACTTTC.

V and J are TRBV7-2 and TRBJ1-1, with D unclear. This CDR3 spans 11 amino acids. With 3 bases removed from V and 8 bases from J, the gap between germline ends came to 7 bases. In germline, CDR1 is SGHTA, CDR2 FQGNSA. The CDR3 DNA follows: TGTGCCAGCAGCTTCGGCAGGGAAGCTTTCTTT. This encodes CASSFGREAFF.

J is TRBJ1-1 and V is TRBV5-6, with 7 bases fitting TRBD1. This CDR3 is 14 amino acids long. The trim removed 0 bases at V and 7 bases at J, leaving 6 bases unmatched. Germline CDR1 is SGHDT and CDR2 is YYEEEE. CDR3 DNA: TGTGCCAGCAGCTTGGGGGACAGCCTTTATGAAGCTTTCTTT. Translation: CASSLGDSLYEAFF.

V and J are TRBV30 and TRBJ1-5, with D hard to call. The ends were cut back, 1 base at V and 0 bases at J, with 13 bases in the middle. From germline, CDR1 is GTSNPN and CDR2 SVGIG (reference sequence). This CDR3 contains 16 residues. The CDR3 DNA is TGTGCCTGGAGTGGCCCGGGAGGTAATAGCAATCAGCCCCAGCATTTT. Its protein is CAWSGPGGNSNQPQHF.

This clone was detected only once. The chain is built from TRBV5-2 and TRBJ1-2. TRBV5-2 is a recognized pseudogene. This CDR3 contains 16 residues. The CDR3 DNA follows: TGTGCCAGCAACTTGTCGCGAGAGTACGAGACCTATGGCTACACCTTC. Its translation: CASNLSREYETYGYTF.

The chain carries TRBV13 and TRBJ2-7; D may be TRBD2 (5 bases). V dropped 6 bases and J dropped 6 bases, with 15 bases sitting between them. CDR3 length: 13 amino acids. CDR1 is PRHDT, CDR2 FYEKMQ, per germline (reference sequence). CDR3 DNA: TGTGCCAGCAGAAGCGGTCCCTCCCCCGAGCAGTACTTC. This gives the protein CASRSGPSPEQYF.

The chain recombines TRBV7-2 with TRBJ1-5, with D possibly being TRBD1 (5 bases). The length of the CDR3 is 13 residues. Trimming pared 7 bases from V and 5 bases from J, leaving 12 bases between. CDR1 and CDR2 (germline): SGHTA, FQGNSA. The CDR3 DNA follows: TGTGCCAGCACGTGGGGACCCCATCAGCCCCAGCATTTT. Protein product: CASTWGPHQPQHF. Full variable domain (missing parts from reference TRBV7-2 and TRBJ1-5): GAGVSQSPSNKVTEKGKDVELRCDPISGHTALYWYRQSLGQGLEFLIYFQGNSAPDKSGLPSDRFSAERTGGSVSTLTIQRTQQEDSAVYLCASTWGPHQPQHFGDGTRLSIL.

V is TRBV10-3 and J is TRBJ2-1, with TRBD2 matching over 7 bases. CDR3 size: 15 residues. Trimming removed 1 base from V and 9 bases from J; junction bases left unmatched: 9. Germline V CDR1 and CDR2: ENHRY, SYGVKD. This CDR3 reads CAISEFPGTGGEQFF. CDR3 DNA sequence: TGTGCCATCAGTGAGTTTCCAGGGACGGGAGGTGAGCAGTTCTTC.

Notes on this clone: At one end, the junction sequence differs from germline, possibly due to a read error. The J gene is TRBJ2-7, the V gene TRBV5-1, with D unresolved. In germline, CDR1 is SGHRS, CDR2 YFSETQ. The CDR3 is 13 amino acids. CDR3 in amino acids: CVSSSPDGYEQYF. The CDR3 region has the DNA TGCGTCAGCAGCTCACCAGACGGCTACGAGCAGTACTTC. The full variable domain, its missing parts supplied by reference TRBV5-1 and TRBJ2-7, is KAGVTQTPRYLIKTRGQQVTLSCSPISGHRSVSWYQQTPGQGLQFLFEYFSETQRNKGNFPGRFSGRQFSNSRSEMNVSTLELGDSALYLCVSSSPDGYEQYFGPGTRLTVT.

This clone showed up just once. The chain recombines TRBV7-2 with TRBJ2-7, with D possibly matching TRBD1 (6 bases). Germline V gene lookup returns CDR1 SGHTA and CDR2 FQGNSA. The CDR3 has 13 residues. Trimming removed 1 base from V and 6 bases from J, with 10 bases in between. CDR3 sequence: CASSLVTGSEQYF. The DNA of the CDR3 is TGTGCCAGCAGCTTAGTCACAGGGAGCGAGCAGTACTTC. The entire variable domain, with the rest obtained from reference TRBV7-2 and TRBJ2-7, is as follows: GAGVSQSPSNKVTEKGKDVELRCDPISGHTALYWYRQSLGQGLEFLIYFQGNSAPDKSGLPSDRFSAERTGGSVSTLTIQRTQQEDSAVYLCASSLVTGSEQYFGPGTRLTVT.

The J gene is TRBJ2-7, the V gene TRBV7-2; the match to TRBD2 covers 8 bases. Germline loops: CDR1 SGHTA, CDR2 FQGNSA. The trim removed 1 base at V and 3 bases at J, leaving 5 bases unmatched. This CDR3 is 15 amino acids long. The chain's CDR3 is CASSLGVAGGYEQYF. CDR3 in DNA: TGTGCCAGCAGCTTAGGGGTGGCGGGGGGCTACGAGCAGTACTTC.

Comment on this clone: A junction end diverges from the germline sequence, so it may reflect a read error. The rearrangement joins TRBV18 to TRBJ1-2; 8 bases fit TRBD1. The CDR3 covers 13 residues. Per the germline V gene, CDR1 is KGHSH and CDR2 is LQKENI. CDR3 bases: TGTGTCAGCTCACCAGACAGGGGAAGTGGCTACACCTTC. Its translation: CVSSPDRGSGYTF.